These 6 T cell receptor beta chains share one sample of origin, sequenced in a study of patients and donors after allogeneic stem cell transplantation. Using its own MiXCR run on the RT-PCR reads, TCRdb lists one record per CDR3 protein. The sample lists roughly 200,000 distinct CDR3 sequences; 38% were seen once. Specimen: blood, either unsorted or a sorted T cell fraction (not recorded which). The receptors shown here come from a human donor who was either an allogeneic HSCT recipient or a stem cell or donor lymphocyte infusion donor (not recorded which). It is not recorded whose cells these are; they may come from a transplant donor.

The CDR3 loop is CASSLSPPVEQFF. DNA of the CDR3: TGTGCCAGCAGCCTATCGCCCCCCGTTGAGCAGTTCTTC. The chain uses TRBV6-2 or TRBV6-3 and TRBJ2-1; D gene ambiguous. The V gene lost 6 bases and the J gene lost 9 bases, with 15 bases spanning the gap. Germline assignment: CDR1 MNHEY and CDR2 SVGEGT. The CDR3 runs 13 residues.

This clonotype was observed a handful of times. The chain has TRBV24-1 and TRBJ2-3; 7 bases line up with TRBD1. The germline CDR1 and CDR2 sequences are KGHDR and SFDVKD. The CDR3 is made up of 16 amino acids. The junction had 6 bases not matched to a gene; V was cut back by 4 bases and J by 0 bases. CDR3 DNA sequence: TGTGCCACCAGTGAGGCCAGGGACAGTAGCACAGATACGCAGTATTTT. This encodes CATSEARDSSTDTQYF.

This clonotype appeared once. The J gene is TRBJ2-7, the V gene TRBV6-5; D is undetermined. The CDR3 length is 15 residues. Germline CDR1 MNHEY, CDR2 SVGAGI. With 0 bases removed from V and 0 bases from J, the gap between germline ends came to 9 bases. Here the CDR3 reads CASSYSPTSSYEQYF. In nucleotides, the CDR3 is TGTGCCAGCAGTTACTCTCCCACGAGCTCCTACGAGCAGTACTTC.

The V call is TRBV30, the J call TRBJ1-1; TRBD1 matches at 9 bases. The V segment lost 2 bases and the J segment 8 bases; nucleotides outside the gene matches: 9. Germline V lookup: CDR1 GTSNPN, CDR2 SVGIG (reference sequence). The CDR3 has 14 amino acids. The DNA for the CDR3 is TGTGCCTGGAGTACAACACAGGGACAGGGCGAAGCTTTCTTT. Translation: CAWSTTQGQGEAFF.

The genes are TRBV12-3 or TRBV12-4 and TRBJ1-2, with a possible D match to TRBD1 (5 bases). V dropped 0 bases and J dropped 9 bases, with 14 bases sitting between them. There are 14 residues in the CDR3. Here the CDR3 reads CASSLAPGPGSYTF. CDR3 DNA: TGTGCCAGCAGTTTAGCTCCGGGGCCTGGGAGCTACACCTTC.

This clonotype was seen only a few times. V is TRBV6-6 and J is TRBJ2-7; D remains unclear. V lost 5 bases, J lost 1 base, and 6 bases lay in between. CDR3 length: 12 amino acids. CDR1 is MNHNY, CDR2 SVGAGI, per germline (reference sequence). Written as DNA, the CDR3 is TGTGCCAGCAGTGGAGCTTCCTACGAGCAGTACTTC. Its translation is CASSGASYEQYF.